The 10 T cell receptor beta chains presented below share a single source sample, sequenced in a study of blood T cells in healthy people across ages. A second PCR of about 7 to 12 cycles used a sample-barcoded 5' primer and a J-beta primer mix. TCRdb independently ran MiXCR on the 5' RACE reads; one entry per CDR3 protein. The sample yields more than 650,000 distinct CDR3 sequences, more than 25% seen once. These records were also assigned to another study, of T cells of mothers and their children.

Sequenced input: blood. These receptors were taken from a boy younger than 18 in good health.

Only a few counts were recorded for this clonotype. The J gene is TRBJ2-5, the V gene TRBV7-9, with D perhaps being TRBD1 or TRBD2 (5 bases each). The germline CDR1 and CDR2 sequences are SEHNR and FQNEAQ (reference sequence). V lost 5 bases, J lost 4 bases, and 17 bases lay in between. CDR3 length: 15 amino acids. Here the CDR3 DNA reads TGTGCCAGCAGCACGATGGGGACCCGGGGAGAGACCCAGTACTTC. This gives the protein CASSTMGTRGETQYF.

J is TRBJ1-2 and V is TRBV24-1; no clear D gene. V lost 3 bases to trimming and J lost 8 bases, with 12 bases between them. CDR1 and CDR2 from the germline V gene are KGHDR and SFDVKD. The CDR3 is made up of 13 amino acids. The CDR3 nucleotides read TGTGCCACCAGTGATGCGGGTCTGGACGGCTACACCTTC. It is translated as CATSDAGLDGYTF.

The chain carries TRBV20-1 and TRBJ2-4, with 7 bases fitting TRBD2. The CDR3 covers 15 residues. Germline loops: CDR1 DFQATT, CDR2 SNEGSKA (reference sequence). Losses at the gene ends were 5 bases for V and 7 bases for J; bases not matched to a gene: 14. CDR3 protein: CSAPDTRDYLNIQYF. CDR3 nucleotides: TGCAGTGCTCCAGACACCCGGGACTACCTTAACATTCAGTACTTC.

This chain uses TRBV4-1 with TRBJ2-5; maybe TRBD1 (6 bases). The CDR3 has 13 amino acids. Trimming stripped 9 bases from V and 5 bases from J, with 16 bases between. Per germline, CDR1 MGHRA and CDR2 YSYEKL. The CDR3: CARWTVPRETQYF. For the CDR3, the DNA is TGCGCCAGGTGGACAGTCCCTAGGGAGACCCAGTACTTC.

The rearrangement uses TRBV5-1 and TRBJ2-2; the D gene is possibly TRBD2 (5 bases). V dropped 2 bases and J dropped 6 bases, with 14 bases sitting between them. The CDR3 consists of 15 residues. Germline CDR1 reads SGHRS; CDR2 reads YFSETQ. CDR3 bases: TGCGCCAGCAGCTTCAGCGATGGGCGGGCCGGGGAGCTGTTTTTT. It specifies CASSFSDGRAGELFF.

This clonotype was observed a handful of times. The V call is TRBV18, the J call TRBJ2-7, with TRBD1 matching 7 bases. The CDR3 runs to 15 residues. Looked up from germline, CDR1 is KGHSH and CDR2 is LQKENI. V lost 0 bases, J lost 3 bases, and 5 bases stayed unmatched. For the CDR3, the DNA is TGTGCCAGCTCACCACCCGGGACAGACCTCTACGAGCAGTACTTC. Translation gives CASSPPGTDLYEQYF.

The V and J genes are TRBV5-1 and TRBJ2-7, with D possibly TRBD2 on 5 matching bases. Germline V CDR1 and CDR2: SGHRS, YFSETQ. This CDR3 is built from 14 residues. The V gene lost 2 bases and the J gene lost 6 bases, with 15 bases spanning the gap. CDR3 nucleotides: TGCGCCAGCAGCTTCAGGTGGGGAGTGGTCGAGCAGTACTTC. Its protein is CASSFRWGVVEQYF.

The chain couples TRBV7-6 to TRBJ2-7; D may be TRBD1 or TRBD2 (6 bases each). This CDR3 has 17 amino acids. With 0 bases removed from V and 6 bases from J, the gap between germline ends came to 21 bases. The germline V gene encodes CDR1 SGHVS and CDR2 FNYEAQ. The CDR3 protein is CASSLARGPQGLIEQYF. The CDR3 DNA sequence: TGTGCCAGCAGCTTAGCTCGGGGGCCTCAGGGACTTATCGAGCAGTACTTC.

At least ten counts were recorded for this clonotype. This chain links TRBV7-3 with TRBJ2-5, with a weak D call TRBD1 (6 bases). Germline CDR1 and CDR2: SGHTA and FQGTGA. V was trimmed by 5 bases and J by 5 bases, leaving 12 bases between them. This CDR3 is 13 amino acids long. The CDR3, as DNA: TGTGCCAGCAGCCGGGGCCAGGGGGAGACCCAGTACTTC. This encodes CASSRGQGETQYF.

In this sample, this clonotype turned up a few times. A read error may produce the germline difference seen at one junction end. This sequence joins TRBV14 and TRBJ2-7; TRBD1 aligns across 7 bases. CDR1 is SGHDN, CDR2 FVKESK, per germline. This CDR3 is built from 13 residues. CDR3 sequence reads: CTSSQGQAYEQYF. CDR3 DNA sequence: TGTACCAGCAGCCAAGGACAGGCCTACGAGCAGTACTTC.